This T cell receptor (beta chain) came from a study of shared clonotypes between healthy human individuals. Clones were sequenced by immunoSEQ multiplex PCR, and TCRdb holds only the in-frame ones, with some missing. In the table there are a few hundred thousand clones, about 80% of which are singletons. CDR1 and CDR2 from the germline V gene are SGHAT and FQDESV (reference sequence). The ends were cut back, 5 bases at V and 2 bases at J, with 9 bases in the middle. The CDR3 runs 13 residues. As regards this clone: The same CDR3 also results from other DNA sequences found in this sample.

The sequenced sample was PBMCs. V usage is TRBV11-1 and J usage is TRBJ1-2; D gene uncertain. The sequence was obtained from a woman aged 40 to 55 in good health. Some clones in this sample may be carry-over from other donors' samples. The CDR3 spells CASSHGLNYGYTF. In nucleotides, the CDR3 is TGTGCCAGCAGCCACGGACTAAACTATGGCTACACCTTC.